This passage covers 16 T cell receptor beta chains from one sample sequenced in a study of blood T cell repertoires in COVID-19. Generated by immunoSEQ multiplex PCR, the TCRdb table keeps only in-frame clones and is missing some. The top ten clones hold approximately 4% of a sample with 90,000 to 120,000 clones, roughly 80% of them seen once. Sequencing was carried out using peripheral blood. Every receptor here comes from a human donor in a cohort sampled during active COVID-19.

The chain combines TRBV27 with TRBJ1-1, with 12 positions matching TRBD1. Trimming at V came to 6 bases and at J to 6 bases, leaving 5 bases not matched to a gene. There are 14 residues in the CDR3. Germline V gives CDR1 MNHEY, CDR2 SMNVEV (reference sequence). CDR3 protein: CASRGQGAASEAFF. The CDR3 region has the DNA TGTGCCAGCAGGGGACAGGGGGCTGCCTCTGAAGCTTTCTTT.

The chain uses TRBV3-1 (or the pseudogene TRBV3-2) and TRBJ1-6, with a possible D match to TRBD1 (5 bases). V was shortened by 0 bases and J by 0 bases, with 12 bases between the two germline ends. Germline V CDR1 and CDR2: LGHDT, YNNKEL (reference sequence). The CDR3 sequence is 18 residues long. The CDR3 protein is CASSQDSGGSSYNSPLHF. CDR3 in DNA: TGTGCCAGCAGCCAAGATAGCGGGGGAAGCTCCTATAATTCACCCCTCCACTTT.

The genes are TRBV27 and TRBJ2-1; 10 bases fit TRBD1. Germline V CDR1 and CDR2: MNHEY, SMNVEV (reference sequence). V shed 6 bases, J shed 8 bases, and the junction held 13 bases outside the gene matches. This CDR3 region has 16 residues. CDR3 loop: CASSTIDRGPRDEQFF. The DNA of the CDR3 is TGTGCCAGCAGCACCATCGACAGGGGGCCGAGGGATGAGCAGTTCTTC.

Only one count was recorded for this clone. The CDR3 spells CASSVLVPEQFF. The CDR3 nucleotides read TGTGCCAGCAGCGTACTAGTCCCTGAGCAGTTCTTC. The chain joins TRBV7-9 to TRBJ2-1; the D gene is possibly TRBD2 (5 bases). The length of the CDR3 is 12 residues. Germline lookup yields CDR1 SEHNR and CDR2 FQNEAQ (reference sequence). The germline V and J ends were trimmed by 5 bases and 9 bases, with 11 bases remaining between them.

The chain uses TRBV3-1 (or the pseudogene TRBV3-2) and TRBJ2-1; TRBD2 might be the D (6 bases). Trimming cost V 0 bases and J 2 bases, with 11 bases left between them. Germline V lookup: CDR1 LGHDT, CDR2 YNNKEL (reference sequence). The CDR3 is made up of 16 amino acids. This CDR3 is CASSQDLASAYNEQFF. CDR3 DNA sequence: TGTGCCAGCAGCCAAGATCTGGCTAGCGCCTACAATGAGCAGTTCTTC.

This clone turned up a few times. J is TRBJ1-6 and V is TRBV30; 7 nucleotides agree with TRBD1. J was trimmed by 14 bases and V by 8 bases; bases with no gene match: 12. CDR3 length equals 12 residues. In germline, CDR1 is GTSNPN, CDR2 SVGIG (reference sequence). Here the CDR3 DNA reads TGTGCCCTGAGGGGGCAAGCACGTTCCCTCCACTTT. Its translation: CALRGQARSLHF.

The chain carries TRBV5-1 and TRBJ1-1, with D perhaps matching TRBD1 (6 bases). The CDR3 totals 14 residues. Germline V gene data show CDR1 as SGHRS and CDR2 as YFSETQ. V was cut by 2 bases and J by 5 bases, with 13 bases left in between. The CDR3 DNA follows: TGCGCCAGCAGCTTCTACCTGAGGGGGACTGAAGCTTTCTTT. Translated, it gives CASSFYLRGTEAFF.

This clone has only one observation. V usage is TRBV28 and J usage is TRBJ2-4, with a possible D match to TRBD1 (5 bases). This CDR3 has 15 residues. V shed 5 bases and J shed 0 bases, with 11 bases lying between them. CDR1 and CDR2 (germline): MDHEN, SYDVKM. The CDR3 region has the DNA TGTGCCAGCAGTGTTACAGGTGAAGCCAAAAACATTCAGTACTTC. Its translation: CASSVTGEAKNIQYF.

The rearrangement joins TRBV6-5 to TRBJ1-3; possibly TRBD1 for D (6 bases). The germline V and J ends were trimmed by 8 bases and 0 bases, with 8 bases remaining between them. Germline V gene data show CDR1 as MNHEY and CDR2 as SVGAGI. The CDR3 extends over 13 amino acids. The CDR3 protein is CASGGNSGNTIYF. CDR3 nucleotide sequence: TGTGCCAGCGGGGGCAACTCTGGAAACACCATATATTTT.

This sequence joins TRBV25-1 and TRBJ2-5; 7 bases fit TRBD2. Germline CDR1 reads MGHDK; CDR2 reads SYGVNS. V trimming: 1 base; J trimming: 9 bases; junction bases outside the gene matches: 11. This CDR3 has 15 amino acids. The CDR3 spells CASSESASRESAQYF. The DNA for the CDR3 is TGTGCCAGCAGTGAATCCGCATCGCGGGAGTCGGCCCAGTACTTC.

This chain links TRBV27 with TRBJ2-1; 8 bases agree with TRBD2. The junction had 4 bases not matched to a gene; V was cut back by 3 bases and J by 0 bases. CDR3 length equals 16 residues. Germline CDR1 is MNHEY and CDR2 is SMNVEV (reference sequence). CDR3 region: CASSFRSGSSYNEQFF. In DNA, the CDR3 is TGTGCCAGCAGTTTCCGAAGCGGGAGCTCCTACAATGAGCAGTTCTTC.

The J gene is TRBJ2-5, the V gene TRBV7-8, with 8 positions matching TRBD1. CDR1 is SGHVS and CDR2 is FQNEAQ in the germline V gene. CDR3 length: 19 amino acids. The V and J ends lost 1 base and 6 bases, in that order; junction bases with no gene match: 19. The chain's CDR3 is CASSLGPKGQAAGGKTQYF. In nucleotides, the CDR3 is TGTGCCAGCAGCTTAGGGCCCAAGGGACAGGCAGCTGGAGGGAAGACCCAGTACTTC.

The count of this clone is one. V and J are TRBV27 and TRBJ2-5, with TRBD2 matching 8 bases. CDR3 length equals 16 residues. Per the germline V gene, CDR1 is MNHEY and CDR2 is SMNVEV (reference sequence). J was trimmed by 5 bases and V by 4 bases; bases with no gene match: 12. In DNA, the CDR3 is TGTGCCAGCAGTTATCGGCCGGGAGGGCCCCTGGAGACCCAGTACTTC. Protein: CASSYRPGGPLETQYF.

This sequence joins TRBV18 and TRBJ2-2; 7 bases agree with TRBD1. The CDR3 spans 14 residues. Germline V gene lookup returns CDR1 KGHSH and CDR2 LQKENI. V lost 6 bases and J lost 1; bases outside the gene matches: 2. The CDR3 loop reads CASSRTGNTGELFF. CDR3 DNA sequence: TGTGCCAGCTCGCGGACAGGGAACACCGGGGAGCTGTTTTTT.

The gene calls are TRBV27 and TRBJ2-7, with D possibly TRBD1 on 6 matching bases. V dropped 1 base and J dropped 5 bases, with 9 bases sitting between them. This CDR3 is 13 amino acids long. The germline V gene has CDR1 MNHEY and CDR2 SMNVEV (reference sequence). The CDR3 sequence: CASSLLGANEQYF. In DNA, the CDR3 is TGTGCCAGCAGTTTATTGGGGGCTAACGAGCAGTACTTC.

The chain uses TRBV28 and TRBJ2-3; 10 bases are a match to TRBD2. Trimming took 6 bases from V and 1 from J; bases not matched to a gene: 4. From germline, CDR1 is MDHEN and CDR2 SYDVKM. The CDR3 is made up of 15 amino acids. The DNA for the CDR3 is TGTGCCAGCAGCTTAGCGGGAGGTCGCACAGATACGCAGTATTTT. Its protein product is CASSLAGGRTDTQYF.